What follows are 31 T cell receptor beta chains derived from one specimen sequenced in a study of blood T cell repertoires in COVID-19. Using immunoSEQ multiplex PCR, the repertoire was profiled, and TCRdb retains in-frame clones only, with some absent. Among about 120,000 clones listed, approximately 80% were seen once. Sequencing input: peripheral blood. These TCRs come from a man in his forties with active or convalescent COVID-19.

The rearrangement joins TRBV6-1 to TRBJ1-2; TRBD1 aligns across 8 bases. V shed 2 bases and J 8 bases; nucleotides not matched to a gene: 10. Germline-derived CDR1 and CDR2 are MNHNS and SASEGT. The CDR3 has 15 amino acids. CDR3 sequence: CASSENRQGSDGYTF. CDR3 nucleotide sequence: TGTGCCAGCAGTGAAAATCGACAGGGGAGTGACGGCTACACCTTC.

The chain employs TRBV6-5 and TRBJ2-2, with TRBD1 identical over 7 bases. The junction had 11 bases not matched to a gene; V was cut back by 7 bases and J by 9 bases. The germline V gene encodes CDR1 MNHEY and CDR2 SVGAGI. The CDR3 spans 14 residues. The CDR3: CASIPGQINRELFF. The CDR3 DNA sequence: TGTGCCAGCATACCGGGACAGATAAACCGGGAGCTGTTTTTT.

V is TRBV29-1 and J is TRBJ1-1; D may be TRBD1 (6 bases). CDR3 length: 13 residues. Trimming stripped 0 bases from V and 5 bases from J, with 10 bases between. CDR1 is SQVTM, CDR2 ANQGSEA, per germline. The CDR3 DNA sequence: TGCAGCGTTGAAGAGGGGGCGCGAACTGAAGCTTTCTTT. Encoded protein: CSVEEGARTEAFF.

The table lists this clone with a few counts. V and J are TRBV5-1 and TRBJ2-3; D may be TRBD1 (5 bases). Germline loops: CDR1 SGHRS, CDR2 YFSETQ. The CDR3 has 14 amino acids. With 1 base removed from V and 4 bases from J, the gap between germline ends came to 10 bases. CDR3 DNA: TGCGCCAGCAGCTTGCGGGCAGGGCCAGATACGCAGTATTTT. It codes for CASSLRAGPDTQYF.

The chain combines TRBV4-2 with TRBJ2-2; D not resolved. Looked up from germline, CDR1 is LGHNA and CDR2 is YNFKEQ. CDR3 length equals 15 residues. V lost 0 bases and J lost 0, with 5 bases in between. Here the CDR3 reads CASSQESSNTGELFF. The CDR3 DNA is TGTGCCAGCAGCCAAGAGTCGTCGAACACCGGGGAGCTGTTTTTT.

Notes on this clone: A read error may account for a junction end that differs from germline. At the DNA level, this CDR3 is encoded by other sequences in the same sample as well. This chain joins TRBV3-1 (or the pseudogene TRBV3-2) and TRBJ1-1; D is undetermined. Looked up from germline, CDR1 is LGHDT and CDR2 is YNNKEL (reference sequence). CDR3 length: 14 amino acids. CDR3 loop: CASSLRRVNTEAFF. Written as DNA, the CDR3 is TGTGCTAGCAGCCTACGCCGGGTGAACACTGAAGCTTTCTTT.

This chain uses TRBV5-4 with TRBJ2-7; a possible D gene is TRBD2 (6 bases). Germline V gene sequence: CDR1 SGHNT, CDR2 YYREEE (reference sequence). The CDR3 sequence is 15 residues long. V lost 3 bases, J lost 1 base, and 14 bases lay in between. The CDR3 protein is CASSWGRGVSYEQYF. As DNA, the CDR3 is TGTGCCAGCAGCTGGGGACGCGGGGTTTCCTACGAGCAGTACTTC. The whole variable domain, filled in from reference TRBV5-4 and TRBJ2-7, reads ETGVTQSPTHLIKTRGQQVTLRCSSQSGHNTVSWYQQALGQGPQFIFQYYREEENGRGNFPPRFSGLQFPNYSSELNVNALELDDSALYLCASSWGRGVSYEQYFGPGTRLTVT.

This sequence joins TRBV12-5 and TRBJ2-7; 7 bases map to TRBD1. The junction had 10 bases not matched to a gene; V was cut back by 2 bases and J by 0 bases. CDR3 length: 17 residues. Germline values: CDR1 LGHNT, CDR2 FRNRAP. This chain's CDR3 is CASGLPLGQKGSYEQYF. The CDR3 nucleotides are TGTGCTAGTGGTTTGCCCCTGGGACAGAAAGGCTCCTACGAGCAGTACTTC.

For this clone: The sample contains more than one DNA sequence encoding this CDR3. The CDR3 region is CASSPGQGNQPQHF. DNA of the CDR3: TGTGCCAGCTCGCCGGGACAGGGCAATCAGCCCCAGCATTTT. V usage is TRBV18 and J usage is TRBJ1-5; TRBD1 aligns across 8 bases. This CDR3 comprises 14 residues. The germline CDR1 and CDR2 sequences are KGHSH and LQKENI. Unmatched junction bases numbered 3, after V lost 6 bases and J lost 2 bases.

The chain recombines TRBV10-2 with TRBJ2-7; tentatively, D is TRBD2 (6 bases). Germline-derived CDR1 and CDR2 are WSHSY and SAAADI. The CDR3 length is 13 residues. With 7 bases removed from V and 3 bases from J, the gap between germline ends came to 13 bases. The CDR3 protein is CASTPGRHYEQYF. CDR3 nucleotides: TGCGCCAGCACTCCTGGGAGGCACTACGAGCAGTACTTC.

In the case of this clone: This CDR3 is also generated by other DNA sequences in the sample. The chain links TRBV4-3 to TRBJ1-2; 7 positions match TRBD1. This CDR3 has 15 amino acids. J gave up 2 bases and V 0 bases, and 3 bases lay outside the gene matches. Germline CDR1 reads LGHNA; CDR2 reads YSLEER. The CDR3 nucleotides read TGCGCCAGCAGCCAAGATCTGACAGGGAACTATGGCTACACCTTC. Translating it yields CASSQDLTGNYGYTF.

The chain uses TRBV19 and TRBJ1-2; a possible D gene is TRBD1 (6 bases). The CDR3 contains 15 residues. Trimming took off 7 bases at V and 7 bases at J, with 22 bases between the two ends. Germline values: CDR1 LNHDA, CDR2 SQIVND (reference sequence). CDR3 nucleotides: TGTGCCAGTACCGAGGGGGAGTTACCCCTGGGTGGCTACACCTTC. It yields the protein CASTEGELPLGGYTF. The entire variable domain, with the rest obtained from reference TRBV19 and TRBJ1-2, is as follows: DGGITQSPKYLFRKEGQNVTLSCEQNLNHDAMYWYRQDPGQGLRLIYYSQIVNDFQKGDIAEGYSVSREKKESFPLTVTSAQKNPTAFYLCASTEGELPLGGYTFGSGTRLTVV.

This clone was observed a handful of times. The rearrangement uses TRBV12-3 or TRBV12-4 and TRBJ2-1, with D unclear. The CDR3 spans 11 residues. V lost 5 bases and J 6 bases, leaving 5 bases between the germline ends. Written as DNA, the CDR3 is TGTGCCAGCAGTCCCCGCAATGAGCAGTTCTTC. Translated: CASSPRNEQFF.

The V gene is TRBV10-3, the J gene TRBJ1-6; D is perhaps TRBD1 (6 bases). The CDR3 is 13 residues long. CDR1 is ENHRY, CDR2 SYGVKD, per germline. V was cut by 4 bases and J by 8 bases, with 9 bases left in between. CDR3 nucleotide sequence: TGTGCCATCAGTGTAAACAGGGATTCACCCCTCCACTTT. Translating it yields CAISVNRDSPLHF.

This rearrangement joins TRBV30 to TRBJ2-2; weak D call: TRBD1 (6 bases). Germline V lookup: CDR1 GTSNPN, CDR2 SVGIG (reference sequence). The CDR3 length is 15 residues. The germline V and J ends were trimmed by 3 bases and 6 bases, with 17 bases remaining between them. CDR3 bases: TGTGCCTGGAGACTTTTTCGGACAGTCCCCGGGGAGCTGTTTTTT. It yields the protein CAWRLFRTVPGELFF.

The chain links TRBV15 to TRBJ2-3, with 8 bases fitting TRBD1. Losses at the gene ends were 2 bases for V and 2 bases for J; bases not matched to a gene: 12. Germline V gene lookup returns CDR1 LNHNV and CDR2 YYDKDF (reference sequence). CDR3 length: 18 residues. This chain's CDR3 is CATSRSFVTGVNTDTQYF. The CDR3 nucleotides are TGTGCCACCAGCAGAAGTTTCGTGACAGGGGTAAACACAGATACGCAGTATTTT.

This clone was detected only a few times. The V call is TRBV5-5, the J call TRBJ2-1; TRBD1 is a possible D gene (5 bases). V was clipped by 1 base and J by 5 bases, with 10 bases between them. CDR3 length: 14 residues. CDR1 and CDR2 (germline): SGHKS, YYEKEE (reference sequence). CDR3: CASSLPRENNEQFF. CDR3 in DNA: TGTGCCAGCAGCTTGCCCAGGGAAAACAATGAGCAGTTCTTC.

The rearrangement links TRBV28 to TRBJ2-1; the match to TRBD2 covers 12 bases. CDR1 is MDHEN and CDR2 is SYDVKM in the germline V gene. V gave up 6 bases and J gave up 6 bases; unmatched junction bases: 6. The CDR3 extends over 15 amino acids. CDR3 sequence: CASSRLAGVFNEQFF. Here the CDR3 DNA reads TGTGCCAGCAGCAGACTAGCGGGGGTTTTCAATGAGCAGTTCTTC.

The V gene is TRBV7-2, the J gene TRBJ1-2; TRBD1 agrees at 12 bases. Germline CDR1 SGHTA, CDR2 FQGNSA. Losses at the gene ends were 5 bases for V and 3 bases for J; bases not matched to a gene: 4. The CDR3 length is 15 residues. CDR3 sequence (DNA): TGTGCCAGCAGCCCGGGGACAGGGGGCTACTATGGCTACACCTTC. Translation gives CASSPGTGGYYGYTF. Full variable domain (outside the CDR3, taken from reference TRBV7-2 and TRBJ1-2): GAGVSQSPSNKVTEKGKDVELRCDPISGHTALYWYRQSLGQGLEFLIYFQGNSAPDKSGLPSDRFSAERTGGSVSTLTIQRTQQEDSAVYLCASSPGTGGYYGYTFGSGTRLTVV.

In this sample, this clone turned up a few times. The V call is TRBV7-9, the J call TRBJ1-1, with D unclear. In germline, CDR1 is SEHNR, CDR2 FQNEAQ (reference sequence). The V and J ends lost 1 base and 4 bases respectively, with 7 bases between them. The CDR3 runs 13 residues. CDR3 DNA: TGTGCCAGCAGCTTAGGACACGGCACTGAAGCTTTCTTT. Amino acids: CASSLGHGTEAFF.

This clone occurred once. V usage is TRBV7-2 and J usage is TRBJ2-6; 10 bases are shared with TRBD1. Germline V gene lookup returns CDR1 SGHTA and CDR2 FQGNSA. The CDR3 runs to 17 residues. Losses at the gene ends were 4 bases for V and 1 base for J; bases not matched to a gene: 4. The CDR3 here is CASSSWTGGSGANVLTF. The DNA of the CDR3 is TGTGCCAGCAGCTCCTGGACAGGGGGATCTGGGGCCAACGTCCTGACTTTC.

The chain uses TRBV30 and TRBJ1-5; the match to TRBD1 covers 7 bases. Germline trimming cut 5 bases from V and 4 bases from J; bases unmatched to any gene: 14. CDR3 size: 16 residues. The V gene's germline CDR1 is GTSNPN and CDR2 SVGIG (reference sequence). The CDR3 DNA sequence: TGTGCCTGGGGTGGGGGCCCGGGACAGACAAATCAGCCCCAGCATTTT. Its translation: CAWGGGPGQTNQPQHF.

The CDR3 is CASSQLVGRGPSTDTQYF. In DNA, the CDR3 is TGCGCCAGCAGTCAATTGGTCGGGAGGGGGCCTAGCACAGATACGCAGTATTTT. The chain links TRBV23-1 to TRBJ2-3, with TRBD2 as a possible D gene (8 bases). TRBV23-1 is labeled an ORF, and its function is uncertain. The CDR3 consists of 18 residues. V lost 1 base to trimming and J lost 0 bases, with 17 bases between them.

The CDR3 loop is CASSLSGGPNNEQFF. The CDR3 DNA reads TGTGCCAGCAGCTTAAGCGGGGGCCCCAACAATGAGCAGTTCTTC. The rearrangement joins TRBV7-3 to TRBJ2-1, with D possibly matching TRBD2 (7 bases). This CDR3 spans 15 amino acids. The germline gives CDR1 SGHTA, CDR2 FQGTGA. Trimming stripped 1 base from V and 5 bases from J, with 12 bases between.

A few counts support this clone. V gene TRBV5-4 combines with J gene TRBJ2-7, with a possible D match to TRBD1 (5 bases). The CDR3 length is 13 residues. From germline, CDR1 is SGHNT and CDR2 YYREEE (reference sequence). The ends were cut back, 5 bases at V and 1 base at J, with 10 bases in the middle. CDR3 protein: CASRSDSSYEQYF. The CDR3 DNA reads TGTGCCAGCAGATCCGACAGTTCCTACGAGCAGTACTTC.

This clone was seen just once. The chain carries TRBV3-1 (or the pseudogene TRBV3-2) and TRBJ2-5; possibly TRBD1 for D (5 bases). V lost 4 bases and J 1 base, leaving 10 bases between the germline ends. CDR3 length equals 14 residues. Germline CDR1 is LGHDT and CDR2 is YNNKEL (reference sequence). CDR3 DNA sequence: TGTGCCAGCAGCCTCCGGACACTCCAAGAGACCCAGTACTTC. This translates into CASSLRTLQETQYF.

There are a few counts of this clone. V gene TRBV4-1 combines with J gene TRBJ2-3, with a possible D match to TRBD1 (5 bases). The CDR3 has 13 residues. V was clipped by 0 bases and J by 7 bases, with 8 bases between them. CDR1 MGHRA and CDR2 YSYEKL come from the germline V gene. The CDR3 nucleotides read TGCGCCAGCAGCCAAGAATCAGGGTATACGCAGTATTTT. Its translation: CASSQESGYTQYF.

The rearrangement links TRBV6-2 or TRBV6-3 to TRBJ2-1; 9 bases align to TRBD2. Germline V gene lookup returns CDR1 MNHEY and CDR2 SVGEGT. The V gene end was trimmed by 2 bases and the J gene end by 5 bases; junction bases not matched to a gene: 4. This CDR3 contains 15 residues. CDR3 nucleotide sequence: TGTGCCAGCAGTTACGTCGCTAGCGGGGACAATGAGCAGTTCTTC. Translation: CASSYVASGDNEQFF.

The V call is TRBV5-1, the J call TRBJ2-3; D gene unclear. V was pared by 0 bases and J by 6 bases, with 8 bases between. Germline lookup yields CDR1 SGHRS and CDR2 YFSETQ. This CDR3 is 13 amino acids long. This chain's CDR3 is CASSLALRDTQYF. In DNA form, the CDR3 reads TGCGCCAGCAGCTTGGCATTACGGGATACGCAGTATTTT.

The V gene is TRBV28, the J gene TRBJ1-1, with a possible D match to TRBD1 (6 bases). The germline V gene encodes CDR1 MDHEN and CDR2 SYDVKM. Trimming cost V 5 bases and J 1 base, with 14 bases left between them. The CDR3 is 15 residues long. The CDR3 loop reads CASSATGTQNTEAFF. Written as DNA, the CDR3 is TGTGCCAGCAGTGCAACCGGGACACAGAACACTGAAGCTTTCTTT.

V and J are TRBV24-1 and TRBJ2-1; 7 bases align to TRBD2. Trimming removed 1 base from V and 0 bases from J; junction bases left unmatched: 5. CDR1 is KGHDR, CDR2 SFDVKD, per germline. CDR3 length equals 17 residues. CDR3 nucleotide sequence: TGTGCCACCAGTGATTTTGGGACGGGAGGCTCCTACAATGAGCAGTTCTTC. Its protein product is CATSDFGTGGSYNEQFF.